The 13 T cell receptor beta chains listed next were all sequenced from one sample in a study of blood T cells in healthy people across ages (dated by TCRdb to about 2015). The library was prepared using 5' RACE. For sequencing, an Illumina HiSeq 2500 was employed. A second PCR of about 6 to 12 cycles was performed with a sample-barcoded 5' primer and a J-beta primer mix. In TCRdb, the public reads were trimmed at Q25 with fastp and aligned with MiXCR, with productive beta chains retained. For every CDR3 protein sequence, its rows merge into one entry that carries the most common genes and DNA. This sample comprises more than 650,000 distinct CDR3 sequences, over 20% of them detected only once. Of the sample, about 20% is held by the ten largest clones. The sequenced sample consisted of blood. The receptors shown here come from a man in his 70s in good health.

The chain carries TRBV12-3 or TRBV12-4 and TRBJ2-3; no definite D call. V was cut by 8 bases and J by 7 bases, with 10 bases left in between. There are 11 residues in the CDR3. DNA of the CDR3: TGTGCCAGCTCGCCCCTAAATACGCAGTATTTT. It translates to CASSPLNTQYF.

V and J are TRBV18 and TRBJ2-5; 9 bases map to TRBD2. The tail of the sequence fits TRBJ2-7 better, so the J call may be wrong. The CDR3 has 18 amino acids. Germline CDR1 reads KGHSH; CDR2 reads LQKENI. The CDR3 region has the DNA TGTGCCAGCTCATACTTAGAGGCTAGCGGGGTGAATACCTCCGAGCAGTACTTC. This codes for CASSYLEASGVNTSEQYF.

This chain links TRBV4-1 with TRBJ1-4; no firm D call. Trimming cost V 0 bases and J 8 bases, with 16 bases left between them. Germline CDR1 is MGHRA and CDR2 is YSYEKL. The CDR3 loop spans 16 amino acids. The CDR3 is CASSQDREEGIEKLFF. CDR3 sequence (DNA): TGCGCCAGCAGCCAAGATAGGGAAGAAGGCATAGAAAAACTGTTTTTT.

V and J are TRBV20-1 and TRBJ1-1; D possibly corresponds to TRBD1 (6 bases). Trimming stripped 3 bases from V and 1 base from J, with 15 bases between. This CDR3 contains 15 residues. Per germline, CDR1 DFQATT and CDR2 SNEGSKA (reference sequence). The CDR3 DNA follows: TGCAGTGCTAGTGGCGGGAACAGGGCGAACACTGAAGCTTTCTTT. The encoded protein is CSASGGNRANTEAFF.

The genes are TRBV9 and TRBJ2-3; D not resolved. Germline lookup yields CDR1 SGDLS and CDR2 YYNGEE. Between the trimmed V and J ends, which lost 0 bases and 0 bases, there was a span of 17 bases. The CDR3 runs 18 residues. The CDR3 nucleotides are TGTGCCAGCAGCGTAGGATTCCCGAATAGGCCTAGCACAGATACGCAGTATTTT. Its translation: CASSVGFPNRPSTDTQYF.

The rearrangement links TRBV7-2 to TRBJ1-3; tentative D call: TRBD1 (6 bases). CDR3 length: 17 amino acids. The V end lost 1 base, the J end lost 4 bases, and 17 bases lay between the germline ends. Germline values: CDR1 SGHTA, CDR2 FQGNSA. The CDR3 sequence is CASSLDGVGGTGNTIYF. CDR3 nucleotide sequence: TGTGCCAGCAGCTTAGATGGGGTAGGAGGGACAGGAAACACCATATATTTT.

This chain connects TRBV9 to TRBJ2-1, with D tentatively TRBD1 or TRBD2 (5 bases each). Germline CDR1 is SGDLS and CDR2 is YYNGEE. The CDR3 has 17 residues. V lost 2 bases and J 2 bases, leaving 17 bases between the germline ends. CDR3 sequence: CASSVRAVPGAYNEQFF. The CDR3 DNA is TGTGCCAGCAGCGTCAGGGCCGTCCCCGGGGCCTACAATGAGCAGTTCTTC.

There are many counts of this clonotype. This chain uses TRBV6-2 or TRBV6-3 with TRBJ2-7; possibly TRBD1 for D (5 bases). Deletions cut 3 bases from V and 3 bases from J, with 15 bases between. The CDR3 loop spans 15 amino acids. Germline values: CDR1 MNHEY, CDR2 SVGEGT. CDR3 amino acids: CASSYGFGQGYEQYF. CDR3 DNA: TGTGCCAGCAGTTATGGGTTCGGGCAGGGCTACGAGCAGTACTTC.

This clonotype was counted a few times. This sequence joins TRBV7-2 and TRBJ1-5, with D maybe TRBD1 (5 bases). This CDR3 is built from 15 residues. Trimming took off 4 bases at V and 3 bases at J, with 13 bases between the two ends. Looked up from germline, CDR1 is SGHTA and CDR2 is FQGNSA. The CDR3 protein is CASSWRRGLNQPQHF. The DNA of the CDR3 is TGTGCCAGCAGCTGGAGGAGGGGACTCAATCAGCCCCAGCATTTT.

This chain's CDR3 is CASSQGRIQGGPGNTEAFF. The CDR3, as DNA: TGCGCCAGCAGCCAAGGCAGGATACAGGGCGGACCCGGGAACACTGAAGCTTTCTTT. The chain employs TRBV4-1 and TRBJ1-1, with a tentative D call TRBD1 (6 bases). The CDR3 is 19 amino acids. Deletions cut 1 base from V and 1 base from J, with 22 bases between. Looked up from germline, CDR1 is MGHRA and CDR2 is YSYEKL.

This chain links TRBV24-1 with TRBJ2-2; the match to TRBD1 covers 7 bases. Germline CDR1 is KGHDR and CDR2 is SFDVKD. The CDR3 length is 15 residues. V dropped 6 bases and J dropped 4; count of bases not matched to a gene: 7. CDR3 region: CATSYRQGSTGELFF. CDR3 bases: TGTGCCACCAGTTATCGACAGGGTAGCACCGGGGAGCTGTTTTTT.

The chain uses TRBV28 and TRBJ2-2, with unresolved D. The length of the CDR3 is 14 residues. CDR1 MDHEN and CDR2 SYDVKM come from the germline V gene. V was pared by 4 bases and J by 6 bases, with 12 bases between. CDR3 sequence (DNA): TGTGCCAGCAGTTCCCGAGCCCGGGCCGGGGAGCTGTTTTTT. It translates to CASSSRARAGELFF.

The rearrangement joins TRBV7-9 to TRBJ1-4; maybe TRBD1 (5 bases). Trimming pared 3 bases from V and 0 bases from J, leaving 8 bases between. The CDR3 extends over 15 amino acids. Germline CDR1 is SEHNR and CDR2 is FQNEAQ (reference sequence). The CDR3: CASSFKGTTNEKLFF. CDR3 sequence (DNA): TGTGCCAGCAGCTTCAAGGGGACAACTAATGAAAAACTGTTTTTT.